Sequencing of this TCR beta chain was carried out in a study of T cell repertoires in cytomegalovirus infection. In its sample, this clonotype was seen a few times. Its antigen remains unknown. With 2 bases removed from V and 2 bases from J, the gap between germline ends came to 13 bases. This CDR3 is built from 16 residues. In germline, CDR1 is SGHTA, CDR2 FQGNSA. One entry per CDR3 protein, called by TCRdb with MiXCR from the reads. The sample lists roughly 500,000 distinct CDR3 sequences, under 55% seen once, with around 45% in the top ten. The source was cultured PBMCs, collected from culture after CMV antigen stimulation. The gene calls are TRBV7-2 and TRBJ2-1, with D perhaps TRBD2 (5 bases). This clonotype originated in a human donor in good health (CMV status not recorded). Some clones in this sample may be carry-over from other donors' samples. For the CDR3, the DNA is TGTGCCAGCAGCTTACACGTCAGCGGAACCTACAATGAGCAGTTCTTC. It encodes CASSLHVSGTYNEQFF.